Sequencing of this TCR beta chain was carried out in a study of Graves' ophthalmopathy and Graves' hyperthyroidism. Study information: Prior to any treatment, peripheral blood was collected at the time of initial diagnosis.

CDR3 length: 14 amino acids. Germline assignment: CDR1 DFQATT and CDR2 SNEGSKA (reference sequence). TCR beta CDR3 amplification used RNA transcripts. The library came from an HTBI-primed first-round RT-PCR and a second-round multiplex PCR. Using its own MiXCR run on the multiplex PCR reads, TCRdb lists one record per CDR3 protein. The sample has around 670,000 distinct CDR3 sequences; 40% are singletons. About this clonotype itself: One end of the junction varies from germline; a read error may be responsible.

Ophthalmopathy-affected donors exhibited moderate-to-severe activity, CAS ≥3, NOSPECS ≥4, and duration under 3 months. Uncontrolled infections, other autoimmune diseases, pregnancy or lactation barred patients from enrollment. This receptor was identified in an adult man with Graves' ophthalmopathy. This chain connects TRBV20-1 to TRBJ2-5, with D perhaps matching TRBD1 or TRBD2 (9 bases each). Specimen: peripheral blood. The CDR3 bases are TGTGCGTTGCTAGCGGGACAGGGAAAAGAGACCCAGTACTTC. Translated: CALLAGQGKETQYF.